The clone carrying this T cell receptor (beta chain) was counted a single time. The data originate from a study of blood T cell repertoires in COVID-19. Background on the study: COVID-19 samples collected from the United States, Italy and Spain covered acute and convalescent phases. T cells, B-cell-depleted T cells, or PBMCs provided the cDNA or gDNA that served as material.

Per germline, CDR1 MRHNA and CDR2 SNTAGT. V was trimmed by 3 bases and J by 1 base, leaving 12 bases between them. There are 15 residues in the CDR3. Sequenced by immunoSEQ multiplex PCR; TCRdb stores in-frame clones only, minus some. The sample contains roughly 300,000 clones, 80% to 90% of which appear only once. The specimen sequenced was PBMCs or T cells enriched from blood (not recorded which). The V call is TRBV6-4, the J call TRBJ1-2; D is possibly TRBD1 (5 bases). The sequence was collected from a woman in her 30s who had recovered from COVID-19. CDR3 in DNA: TGTGCCAGCAGTGAAGGGGCCTCGGGTAACTATGGCTACACCTTC. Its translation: CASSEGASGNYGYTF.